This passage covers 30 T cell receptor beta chains from one sample sequenced in a study of cytomegalovirus exposure and HLA in healthy donors (dated by TCRdb to between 2016 and 2019). The library was made by the immunoSEQ multiplex PCR assay. The source is immuneACCESS, and TCRdb retained only in-frame sequences with V and J called. Part of the clones is not carried over; for the studies checked, unresolved V genes explain less than half of this, and the remainder is unexplained. The sample records fewer than 200,000 clones, roughly 86% of which are singletons. Of the sample, approximately 2.6% is held by the ten largest clones. The sample comprised PBMCs. The source of these receptors is a man between 18 and 29 years old in good health and CMV-seropositive.

The rearrangement links TRBV10-3 to TRBJ2-1; a weak D match, TRBD2 (5 bases). The CDR3 has 15 amino acids. V was trimmed by 10 bases and J by 13 bases, leaving 29 bases between them. Germline V gene sequence: CDR1 ENHRY, CDR2 SYGVKD. In DNA, the CDR3 is TGTGCCACCAACCCTCGGGGAGAGTCGGGGTCAGAACAGTTCTTC. Encoded protein: CATNPRGESGSEQFF.

This rearrangement joins TRBV5-6 to TRBJ2-3; D ambiguous. Germline lookup yields CDR1 SGHDT and CDR2 YYEEEE. There are 16 residues in the CDR3. Deletions cut 5 bases from V and 0 bases from J, with 16 bases between. For the CDR3, the DNA is TGTGCCAGCAGTCCGGCGGCATCACGTAGCACAGATACGCAGTATTTT. It specifies CASSPAASRSTDTQYF.

This clone was found once. The V gene is TRBV13, the J gene TRBJ2-7; 8 bases agree with TRBD2. The V and J ends lost 6 bases and 2 bases, in that order; junction bases with no gene match: 9. This CDR3 comprises 15 residues. In germline, CDR1 is PRHDT, CDR2 FYEKMQ (reference sequence). The CDR3 nucleotides read TGTGCCAGCAGTTACGGGACTAGTTGGACCTACGAGCAGTACTTC. It specifies CASSYGTSWTYEQYF.

This sequence joins TRBV27 and TRBJ2-1, with D possibly TRBD2 on 5 matching bases. Trimming removed 6 bases from V and 0 bases from J, with 15 bases in between. The CDR3 spans 16 residues. Germline CDR1 MNHEY, CDR2 SMNVEV (reference sequence). CDR3 region: CASSNGITSSYNEQFF. Written as DNA, the CDR3 is TGTGCCAGCAGCAATGGGATAACTAGCTCCTACAATGAGCAGTTCTTC.

The chain uses TRBV28 and TRBJ2-7; 8 bases map to TRBD2. The CDR3 loop spans 14 amino acids. Trimming at V came to 4 bases and at J to 2 bases, leaving 4 bases not matched to a gene. The germline V gene encodes CDR1 MDHEN and CDR2 SYDVKM. In DNA form, the CDR3 reads TGTGCCAGCAGTTCCTCGCGGGGGGCCTACGAGCAGTACTTC. This encodes CASSSSRGAYEQYF.

This chain connects TRBV7-2 to TRBJ2-3; D gene ambiguous. V was trimmed by 1 base and J by 2 bases, leaving 13 bases between them. Germline CDR1 reads SGHTA; CDR2 reads FQGNSA. The CDR3 has 16 residues. CDR3 protein: CASSLDSIRFTDTQYF. The CDR3 bases are TGTGCCAGCAGCTTAGATTCTATTCGGTTCACAGATACGCAGTATTTT.

The CDR3 nucleotides read TGTGCCAGCTCACCGGGACAGTCGAGTGGTGGCTACACCTTC. This translates into CASSPGQSSGGYTF. The chain uses TRBV18 and TRBJ1-2; the match to TRBD1 covers 7 bases. The trim removed 3 bases at V and 7 bases at J, leaving 8 bases unmatched. Germline V gene lookup returns CDR1 KGHSH and CDR2 LQKENI. CDR3 size: 14 residues.

This chain joins TRBV18 and TRBJ2-3; 8 bases line up with TRBD2. The V and J ends lost 2 bases and 6 bases, in that order; junction bases with no gene match: 7. CDR1 and CDR2 (germline): KGHSH, LQKENI. The CDR3 extends over 15 amino acids. The CDR3 spells CASSPSLAGGDTQYF. The CDR3 region has the DNA TGTGCCAGCTCACCATCGCTAGCGGGTGGTGATACGCAGTATTTT. The full variable domain, rest sourced from reference TRBV18 and TRBJ2-3, is NAGVMQNPRHLVRRRGQEARLRCSPMKGHSHVYWYRQLPEEGLKFMVYLQKENIIDESGMPKERFSAEFPKEGPSILRIQQVVRGDSAAYFCASSPSLAGGDTQYFGPGTRLTVL.

The sample holds a few counts of this clone. This chain joins TRBV9 and TRBJ2-2; possible D gene TRBD1, 6 bases. CDR3 length equals 16 residues. Deletions cut 4 bases from V and 1 base from J, with 14 bases between. Germline CDR1 SGDLS, CDR2 YYNGEE. DNA for the CDR3: TGTGCCAGCAGCTCTCGGACAGTTATGAACACCGGGGAGCTGTTTTTT. It translates to CASSSRTVMNTGELFF.

This clone was detected only once. V gene TRBV19 combines with J gene TRBJ1-1, with D possibly TRBD1 on 6 matching bases. The V gene lost 7 bases and the J gene lost 8 bases, with 17 bases spanning the gap. CDR1 is LNHDA, CDR2 SQIVND, per germline (reference sequence). The CDR3 runs 13 residues. The CDR3 loop is CASNFNRESEAFF. The DNA for the CDR3 is TGTGCCAGTAACTTCAACAGGGAATCCGAAGCTTTCTTT.

The V and J genes are TRBV2 and TRBJ2-2, with D tentatively TRBD1 (5 bases). CDR1 and CDR2 (germline): SNHLY, FYNNEI. CDR3 length equals 16 residues. The V and J ends lost 4 bases and 6 bases respectively, with 18 bases between them. The CDR3 region is CASSVHDSFGAGELFF. CDR3 DNA: TGTGCCAGCAGTGTCCATGACAGCTTTGGCGCCGGGGAGCTGTTTTTT.

J is TRBJ2-1 and V is TRBV29-1; possible D gene TRBD2, 5 bases. The CDR3 totals 14 residues. CDR1 and CDR2 (germline): SQVTM, ANQGSEA. V lost 4 bases and J lost 7, with 17 bases in between. The CDR3 is CSVGGLMVGNEQFF. The CDR3 region has the DNA TGCAGCGTTGGCGGACTGATGGTGGGGAATGAGCAGTTCTTC.

The genes are TRBV10-3 and TRBJ2-7; 7 bases map to TRBD1. CDR3 length: 17 amino acids. V shed 0 bases, J shed 4 bases, and the junction held 12 bases outside the gene matches. In germline, CDR1 is ENHRY, CDR2 SYGVKD. CDR3 residues: CAISESEVTGVFYEQYF. CDR3 sequence (DNA): TGTGCCATCAGTGAGTCGGAGGTTACAGGGGTTTTTTACGAGCAGTACTTC.

CDR3 in DNA: TGTGCCAGTAGTGGGATCTGGGACTTGACCAATGAGCAGTTCTTC. Encoded protein: CASSGIWDLTNEQFF. The V gene is TRBV19, the J gene TRBJ2-1, with D possibly TRBD2 on 6 matching bases. V was clipped by 5 bases and J by 6 bases, with 17 bases between them. The CDR3 is 15 residues long. The germline CDR1 and CDR2 sequences are LNHDA and SQIVND (reference sequence). Complete variable domain (other parts from reference TRBV19 and TRBJ2-1): DGGITQSPKYLFRKEGQNVTLSCEQNLNHDAMYWYRQDPGQGLRLIYYSQIVNDFQKGDIAEGYSVSREKKESFPLTVTSAQKNPTAFYLCASSGIWDLTNEQFFGPGTRLTVL.

This chain connects TRBV2 to TRBJ1-2, with 7 bases fitting TRBD1. Germline trimming cut 6 bases from V and 7 bases from J; bases unmatched to any gene: 8. The length of the CDR3 is 13 residues. Germline CDR1 SNHLY, CDR2 FYNNEI. The CDR3 sequence: CASSQGGRGGYTF. For the CDR3, the DNA is TGTGCCAGCAGCCAGGGGGGCCGGGGTGGCTACACCTTC.

The rearrangement uses TRBV6-1 and TRBJ2-1, with D perhaps matching TRBD1 (5 bases). Germline CDR1 reads MNHNS; CDR2 reads SASEGT. Trimming pared 3 bases from V and 3 bases from J, leaving 9 bases between. There are 14 residues in the CDR3. CDR3 sequence: CASSDDSFYNEQFF. CDR3 nucleotide sequence: TGTGCCAGCAGTGATGACAGCTTCTACAATGAGCAGTTCTTC.

CDR3 region: CASSLMQGAKTQYF. The DNA for the CDR3 is TGCGCCAGCAGCTTGATGCAGGGGGCGAAGACCCAGTACTTC. This chain joins TRBV5-1 and TRBJ2-5; the match to TRBD1 covers 8 bases. This CDR3 comprises 14 residues. Trimming took 1 base from V and 6 from J; bases not matched to a gene: 5. Germline V gives CDR1 SGHRS, CDR2 YFSETQ.

The chain couples TRBV6-4 to TRBJ2-3; D might be TRBD1 (5 bases). Germline V gene data show CDR1 as MRHNA and CDR2 as SNTAGT. Trimming shortened V by 3 bases and J by 0 bases, and 7 bases separated the two germline ends. The CDR3 contains 14 residues. The CDR3 sequence: CASSEQASTDTQYF. Written as DNA, the CDR3 is TGTGCCAGCAGTGAACAGGCCAGCACAGATACGCAGTATTTT.

This chain joins TRBV5-1 and TRBJ2-1, with TRBD2 matching 11 bases. The germline V gene encodes CDR1 SGHRS and CDR2 YFSETQ. This CDR3 contains 16 residues. The V segment lost 3 bases and the J segment 10 bases; nucleotides outside the gene matches: 12. CDR3 sequence (DNA): TGCGCCAGCAGCTCCTCGTTTAGCGGGGGGGCCAGGGAGCAGTTCTTC. It encodes CASSSSFSGGAREQFF.

Only a few counts were recorded for this clone. This sequence joins TRBV11-2 and TRBJ1-2; D gene unclear. V was cut by 4 bases and J by 5 bases, with 11 bases left in between. The CDR3 is made up of 13 amino acids. Germline V gives CDR1 SGHAT, CDR2 FQNNGV. The CDR3 nucleotides are TGTGCCAGCAGCTCCCCTAGTAGTTATGGCTACACCTTC. It codes for CASSSPSSYGYTF.

The gene calls are TRBV13 and TRBJ2-1; D is ambiguous. The CDR3 runs to 15 residues. Looked up from germline, CDR1 is PRHDT and CDR2 is FYEKMQ (reference sequence). V lost 5 bases and J lost 8, with 19 bases in between. For the CDR3, the DNA is TGTGCCAGCAGCATCCTCGGATCCGGAGTCCATGAGCAGTTCTTC. Its protein is CASSILGSGVHEQFF. The variable domain in full, completed from reference TRBV13 and TRBJ2-1, reads AAGVIQSPRHLIKEKRETATLKCYPIPRHDTVYWYQQGPGQDPQFLISFYEKMQSDKGSIPDRFSAQQFSDYHSELNMSSLELGDSALYFCASSILGSGVHEQFFGPGTRLTVL.

The gene calls are TRBV9 and TRBJ2-5; 16 nucleotides align to TRBD2. The CDR3 totals 17 residues. The V and J ends lost 5 bases and 2 bases, in that order; junction bases with no gene match: 6. The germline V gene has CDR1 SGDLS and CDR2 YYNGEE. The CDR3 DNA sequence: TGTGCCAGCAGTGGGACTAGCGGGAGGGCAGGGCAAGAGACCCAGTACTTC. Translated: CASSGTSGRAGQETQYF.

This chain connects TRBV5-1 to TRBJ2-3; D is possibly TRBD2 (5 bases). Germline CDR1 SGHRS, CDR2 YFSETQ. The CDR3 extends over 14 amino acids. Trimming cost V 4 bases and J 0 bases, with 9 bases left between them. The CDR3 loop reads CASSPGVSTDTQYF. CDR3 nucleotides: TGCGCCAGCAGCCCCGGGGTTAGCACAGATACGCAGTATTTT.

Only one count was recorded for this clone. This sequence joins TRBV27 and TRBJ2-7; 8 positions match TRBD2. Germline assignment: CDR1 MNHEY and CDR2 SMNVEV (reference sequence). V lost 2 bases, J lost 4 bases, and 4 bases stayed unmatched. CDR3 length: 14 residues. The CDR3 spells CASSLIAGRYEQYF. CDR3 nucleotide sequence: TGTGCCAGCAGTTTAATAGCGGGGCGGTACGAGCAGTACTTC.

The chain employs TRBV27 and TRBJ2-1; 9 bases map to TRBD2. CDR3 length: 16 residues. Germline V gene sequence: CDR1 MNHEY, CDR2 SMNVEV (reference sequence). V dropped 5 bases and J dropped 3; count of bases not matched to a gene: 8. The CDR3 coding sequence is TGTGCCAGCAGTCCTCCGGGACTAGCATACTACAATGAGCAGTTCTTC. Protein sequence: CASSPPGLAYYNEQFF.

This chain joins TRBV4-3 and TRBJ1-2; D not resolved. V was trimmed by 1 base and J by 5 bases, leaving 14 bases between them. From germline, CDR1 is LGHNA and CDR2 YSLEER. The CDR3 has 15 amino acids. CDR3 residues: CASSQVWREYYGYTF. DNA of the CDR3: TGCGCCAGCAGCCAAGTGTGGCGGGAATATTATGGCTACACCTTC.

The chain links TRBV4-3 to TRBJ1-2; D is perhaps TRBD1 (6 bases). V gave up 1 base and J gave up 3 bases, with 18 bases separating them. Germline lookup yields CDR1 LGHNA and CDR2 YSLEER. CDR3 size: 17 residues. DNA for the CDR3: TGCGCCAGCAGCCAAGGGTGGGGGCCGACCAAGGACTATGGCTACACCTTC. Protein sequence: CASSQGWGPTKDYGYTF.

This rearrangement joins TRBV7-9 to TRBJ1-1; no clear D. V shed 8 bases and J shed 0 bases, with 13 bases lying between them. The CDR3 is 14 amino acids. Germline V gene sequence: CDR1 SEHNR, CDR2 FQNEAQ (reference sequence). The chain's CDR3 is CASPRDGLNTEAFF. In nucleotides, the CDR3 is TGTGCCAGCCCCCGGGATGGCTTGAACACTGAAGCTTTCTTT. The whole variable domain, filled in from reference TRBV7-9 and TRBJ1-1, reads DTGVSQNPRHKITKRGQNVTFRCDPISEHNRLYWYRQTLGQGPEFLTYFQNEAQLEKSRLLSDRFSAERPKGSFSTLEIQRTEQGDSAMYLCASPRDGLNTEAFFGQGTRLTVV.

This clone was detected only once. The genes are TRBV27 and TRBJ2-7; 7 positions agree with TRBD1. Germline lookup yields CDR1 MNHEY and CDR2 SMNVEV (reference sequence). The CDR3 consists of 17 residues. V shed 0 bases and J 4 bases; nucleotides not matched to a gene: 12. CDR3 bases: TGTGCCAGCAGTTTATCCGGGTCCCACGGGACAGAATACGAGCAGTACTTC. Amino acid sequence: CASSLSGSHGTEYEQYF.

This rearrangement joins TRBV7-2 to TRBJ2-1; 10 nucleotides agree with TRBD2. Germline V lookup: CDR1 SGHTA, CDR2 FQGNSA. The CDR3 has 14 residues. Trimming took 3 bases from V and 6 from J; bases not matched to a gene: 2. For the CDR3, the DNA is TGTGCCAGCAGCTTTAGGACTAGCGGCAATGAGCAGTTCTTC. This encodes CASSFRTSGNEQFF. Supplemented by reference TRBV7-2 and TRBJ2-1, the full variable domain reads GAGVSQSPSNKVTEKGKDVELRCDPISGHTALYWYRQSLGQGLEFLIYFQGNSAPDKSGLPSDRFSAERTGGSVSTLTIQRTQQEDSAVYLCASSFRTSGNEQFFGPGTRLTVL.